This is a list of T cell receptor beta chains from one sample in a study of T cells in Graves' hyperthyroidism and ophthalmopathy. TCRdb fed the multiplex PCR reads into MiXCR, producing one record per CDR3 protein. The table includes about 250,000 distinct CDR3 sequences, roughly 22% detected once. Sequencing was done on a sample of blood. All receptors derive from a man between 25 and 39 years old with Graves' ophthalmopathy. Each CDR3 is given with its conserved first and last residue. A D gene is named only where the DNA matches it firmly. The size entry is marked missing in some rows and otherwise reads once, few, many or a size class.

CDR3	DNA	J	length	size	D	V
CASSSGQGEVAFF	TGCGCCAGCAGCAGCGGACAGGGCGAGGTAGCTTTCTTT	TRBJ1-1	13	.	TRBD1	TRBV5-1
CASTARRGTEAFF	TGTGCCAGCACGGCCCGAAGGGGCACTGAAGCTTTCTTT	TRBJ1-1	13	many	.	TRBV2
CASSDRGPPGF	TGTGCCAGCAGTGACCGGGGACCTCCGGGCTTC	TRBJ2-7	11	once	.	TRBV2
CASSLVGTGDYEQYF	TGTGCCAGCAGCTTAGTTGGGACAGGGGACTACGAGCAGTACTTC	TRBJ2-7	15	few	TRBD1	TRBV11-3
CATKRYSGRTVGKTQYF	TGTGCCACCAAGAGGTATAGCGGGAGGACCGTCGGTAAGACCCAGTACTTC	TRBJ2-5	17	many	TRBD2	TRBV2
CASGLVLIEQAGLAGGRRETQYF	TGTGCTAGTGGTTTGGTACTGATCGAACAGGCTGGACTAGCGGGAGGGCGGCGCGAGACCCAGTACTTC	TRBJ2-5	23	once	TRBD2	TRBV12-5
CASSDRTGGSSEAFF	TGTGCCAGCAGCGATCGGACAGGGGGCTCGTCTGAAGCTTTCTTT	TRBJ1-1	15	.	TRBD1	TRBV2
CASSRPESRANTGELFF	TGCGCCAGCAGCCGCCCCGAGTCGAGGGCCAACACCGGGGAGCTGTTTTTT	TRBJ2-2	17	many	.	TRBV5-1
CASSQDPRPSYEQYF	TGTGCCAGCAGCCAAGATCCGAGGCCCTCCTACGAGCAGTACTTC	TRBJ2-7	15	few	.	TRBV3-1
CASSIGGVRVDEQFF	TGTGCCAGTAGTATAGGCGGCGTCCGAGTGGATGAGCAGTTCTTC	TRBJ2-1	15	.	.	TRBV19
CSVGASGSSKDTQYF	TGCAGCGTTGGGGCTAGCGGGAGCTCCAAGGATACGCAGTATTTT	TRBJ2-3	15	few	TRBD2	TRBV29-1
CASRTGPQRAQYF	TGTGCCAGCAGAACCGGGCCCCAAAGGGCCCAGTACTTC	TRBJ2-5	13	.	.	TRBV3-1
CASSQGRGSYGYTF	TGCGCCAGCAGCCAAGGCAGGGGGTCCTATGGCTACACCTTC	TRBJ1-2	14	.	TRBD1	TRBV4-1
CASSSSAGPSYGYTF	TGTGCCAGCAGCTCCAGCGCGGGACCCAGCTATGGCTACACCTTC	TRBJ1-2	15	few	.	TRBV7-2
CASSRTGLYNEQFF	TGTGCCAGCAGTAGGACAGGGCTCTACAATGAGCAGTTCTTC	TRBJ2-1	14	few	TRBD1	TRBV9
CASTNSQGARQPQHF	TGTGCCAGCACCAATTCTCAGGGGGCGAGGCAGCCCCAGCATTTT	TRBJ1-5	15	few	TRBD1	TRBV6-1
CASSDGLAGATYNEQFF	TGTGCCAGCAGTGATGGACTAGCGGGAGCCACCTACAATGAGCAGTTCTTC	TRBJ2-1	17	.	TRBD2	TRBV2
CSVVVGTDTQYF	TGCAGCGTTGTGGTTGGCACAGATACGCAGTATTTT	TRBJ2-3	12	few	.	TRBV29-1
CASSFAGASTDTQYF	TGTGCCAGCAGCTTTGCGGGGGCCAGCACAGATACGCAGTATTTT	TRBJ2-3	15	few	.	TRBV7-3
CATQRTSGIGDTQYF	TGTGCCACGCAAAGAACTAGCGGGATAGGAGATACGCAGTATTTT	TRBJ2-3	15	few	TRBD2	TRBV15
CASSPPNRGPYNEQFF	TGTGCCAGCTCACCACCGAACAGGGGGCCTTACAATGAGCAGTTCTTC	TRBJ2-1	16	many	TRBD1	TRBV18
CASSLDGRSYNEQFF	TGTGCCAGCAGCTTAGACGGACGCTCCTACAATGAGCAGTTCTTC	TRBJ2-1	15	many	.	TRBV7-6
CASSAGSGQETQYF	TGTGCCAGCAGTGCAGGAAGCGGCCAAGAGACCCAGTACTTC	TRBJ2-5	14	many	.	TRBV2
CARGRGIDYEQYF	TGTGCCAGGGGGAGGGGGATAGATTACGAGCAGTACTTC	TRBJ2-7	13	few	.	TRBV2
CASSEEGMVNTEAFF	TGTGCCAGCAGCGAAGAAGGGATGGTAAACACTGAAGCTTTCTTT	TRBJ1-1	15	many	.	TRBV11-2
CASNPGGNTQYF	TGTGCCAGCAACCCAGGAGGTAATACGCAGTATTTT	TRBJ2-3	12	.	.	TRBV11-1
CSARLRRRRDTYNEQFF	TGCAGTGCTAGACTACGGCGGCGGCGGGATACCTACAATGAGCAGTTCTTC	TRBJ2-1	17	.	.	TRBV20-1
CASSFSGTGGRQPQHF	TGTGCCAGCAGCTTTTCCGGGACAGGGGGGCGTCAGCCCCAGCATTTT	TRBJ1-5	16	.	TRBD1	TRBV5-4
CASSISWVFTDTQYF	TGTGCCAGCAGCATCAGCTGGGTCTTCACAGATACGCAGTATTTT	TRBJ2-3	15	many	.	TRBV11-2
CASSKGGSYNEQFF	TGTGCCAGCAGCAAGGGCGGCTCCTACAATGAGCAGTTCTTC	TRBJ2-1	14	many	.	TRBV7-3
CASSSPGTQYNEQFF	TGTGCCAGCTCGTCCCCGGGGACCCAATACAATGAGCAGTTCTTC	TRBJ2-1	15	many	.	TRBV2
CASSLVDSTYEQYF	TGCGCCAGCAGCTTGGTGGACAGCACCTACGAGCAGTACTTC	TRBJ2-7	14	few	.	TRBV5-1
CSAPDKISHLGNSPLHF	TGCAGTGCCCCCGACAAGATATCCCATTTGGGGAATTCACCCCTCCACTTT	TRBJ1-6	17	.	.	TRBV20-1